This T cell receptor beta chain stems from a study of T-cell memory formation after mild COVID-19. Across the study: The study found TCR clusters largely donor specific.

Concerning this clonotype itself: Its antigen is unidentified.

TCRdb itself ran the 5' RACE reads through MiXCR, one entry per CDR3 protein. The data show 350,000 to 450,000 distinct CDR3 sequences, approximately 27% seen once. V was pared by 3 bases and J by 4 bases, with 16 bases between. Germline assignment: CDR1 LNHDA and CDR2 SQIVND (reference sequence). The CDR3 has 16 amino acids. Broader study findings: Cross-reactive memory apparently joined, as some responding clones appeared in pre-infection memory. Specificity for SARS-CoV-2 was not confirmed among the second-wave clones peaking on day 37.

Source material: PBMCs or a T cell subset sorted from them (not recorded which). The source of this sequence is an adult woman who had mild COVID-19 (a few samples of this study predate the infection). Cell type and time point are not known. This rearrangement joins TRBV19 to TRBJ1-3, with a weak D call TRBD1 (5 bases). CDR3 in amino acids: CASSISIEGVGNTIYF. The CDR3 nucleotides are TGTGCCAGTAGTATTTCGATTGAAGGGGTCGGAAACACCATATATTTT. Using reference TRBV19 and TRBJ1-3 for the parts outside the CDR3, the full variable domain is DGGITQSPKYLFRKEGQNVTLSCEQNLNHDAMYWYRQDPGQGLRLIYYSQIVNDFQKGDIAEGYSVSREKKESFPLTVTSAQKNPTAFYLCASSISIEGVGNTIYFGEGSWLTVV.